This TCR beta chain is drawn from a study of blood T cell repertoires in COVID-19. Study-level background: Acute-phase and convalescent COVID-19 samples originated in the United States, Italy and Spain. Sources were T cells, B-cell-depleted T cells, or PBMCs; the material itself was cDNA or gDNA.

Original analysis: Amplification with reference gene primers provided the estimates of nucleated cell counts. Here immunoSEQ multiplex PCR was the method, and the copy in TCRdb shows in-frame clones only, minus some. For V, J and clone size, that table is used; D and trimming come from the DNA. The sample has around 370,000 clones, around 91% seen once. The germline gives CDR1 MGHDK, CDR2 SYGVNS. The V gene lost 3 bases and the J gene lost 2 bases, with 10 bases spanning the gap. The CDR3 loop spans 14 amino acids. Sequencing was performed on peripheral blood. The receptor's source is a man aged 18-30 years with active or convalescent COVID-19. The chain is built from TRBV25-1 and TRBJ2-5, with D maybe TRBD1 (7 bases). The CDR3 DNA reads as TGTGCCAGCAGTGAGCGGGGACAGCAAGAGACCCAGTACTTC. It translates to CASSERGQQETQYF.